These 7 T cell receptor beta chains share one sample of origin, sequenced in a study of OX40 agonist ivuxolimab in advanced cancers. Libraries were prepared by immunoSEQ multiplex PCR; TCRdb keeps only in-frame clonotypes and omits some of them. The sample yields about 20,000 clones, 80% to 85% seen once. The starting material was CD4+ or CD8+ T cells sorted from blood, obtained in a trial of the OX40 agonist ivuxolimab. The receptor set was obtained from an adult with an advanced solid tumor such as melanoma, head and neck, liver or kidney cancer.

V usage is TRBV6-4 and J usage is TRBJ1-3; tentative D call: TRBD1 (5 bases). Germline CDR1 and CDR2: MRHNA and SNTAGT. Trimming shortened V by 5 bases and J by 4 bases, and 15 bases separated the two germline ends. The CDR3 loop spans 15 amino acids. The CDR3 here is CASSKTGGGGNTIYF. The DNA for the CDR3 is TGTGCCAGCAGTAAGACCGGGGGGGGAGGAAACACCATATATTTT.

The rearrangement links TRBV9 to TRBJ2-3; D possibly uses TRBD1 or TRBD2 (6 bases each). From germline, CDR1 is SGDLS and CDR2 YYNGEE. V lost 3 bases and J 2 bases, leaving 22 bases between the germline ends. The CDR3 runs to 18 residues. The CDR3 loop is CASSDQHPQEGDTDTQYF. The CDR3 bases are TGTGCCAGCAGCGACCAACACCCCCAGGAGGGGGACACAGATACGCAGTATTTT.

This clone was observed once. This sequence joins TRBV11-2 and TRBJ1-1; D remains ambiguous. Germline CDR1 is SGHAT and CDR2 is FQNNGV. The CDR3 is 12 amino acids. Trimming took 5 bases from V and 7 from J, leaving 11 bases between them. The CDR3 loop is CASSETGVEAFF. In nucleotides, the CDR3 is TGTGCCAGCAGCGAAACGGGTGTTGAAGCTTTCTTT.

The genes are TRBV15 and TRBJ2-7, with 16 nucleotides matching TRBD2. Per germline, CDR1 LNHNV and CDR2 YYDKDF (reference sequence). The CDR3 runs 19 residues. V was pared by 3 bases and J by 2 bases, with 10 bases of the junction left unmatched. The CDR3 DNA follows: TGTGCCACCAGCAGCCCTACTGGGACTAGCGGGGGGGCCGCCTACGAGCAGTACTTC. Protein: CATSSPTGTSGGAAYEQYF.

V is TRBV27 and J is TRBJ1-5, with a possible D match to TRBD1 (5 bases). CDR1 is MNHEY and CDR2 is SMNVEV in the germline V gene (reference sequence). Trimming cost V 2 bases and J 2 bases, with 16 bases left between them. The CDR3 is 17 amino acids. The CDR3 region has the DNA TGTGCCAGCAGTTTAACGGGGGTCGTTGGGGGCAATCAGCCCCAGCATTTT. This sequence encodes CASSLTGVVGGNQPQHF.

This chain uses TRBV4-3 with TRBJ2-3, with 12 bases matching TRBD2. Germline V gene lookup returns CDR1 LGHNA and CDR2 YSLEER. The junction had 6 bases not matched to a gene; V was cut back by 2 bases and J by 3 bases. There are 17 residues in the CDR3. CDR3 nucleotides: TGCGCCAGCAGCCAACCTCTAGCGGGGGGGGAGACAGATACGCAGTATTTT. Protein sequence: CASSQPLAGGETDTQYF.

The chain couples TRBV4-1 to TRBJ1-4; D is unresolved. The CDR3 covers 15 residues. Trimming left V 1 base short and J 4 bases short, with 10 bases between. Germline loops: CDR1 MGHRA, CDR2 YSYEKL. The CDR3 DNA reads TGCGCCAGCAGCCAAGTGGCCCAGAGTAATGAAAAACTGTTTTTT. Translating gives CASSQVAQSNEKLFF.